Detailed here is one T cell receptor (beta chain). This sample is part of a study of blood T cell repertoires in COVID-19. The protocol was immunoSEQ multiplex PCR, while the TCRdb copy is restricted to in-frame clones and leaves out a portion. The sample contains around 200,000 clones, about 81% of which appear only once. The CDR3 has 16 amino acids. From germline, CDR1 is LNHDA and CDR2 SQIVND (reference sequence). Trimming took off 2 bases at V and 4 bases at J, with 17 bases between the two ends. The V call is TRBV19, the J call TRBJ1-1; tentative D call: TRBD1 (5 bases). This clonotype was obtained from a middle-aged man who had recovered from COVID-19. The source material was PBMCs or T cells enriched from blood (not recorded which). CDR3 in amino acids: CASSIITKGRGTEAFF. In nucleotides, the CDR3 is TGTGCCAGTAGTATAATAACGAAGGGGCGGGGCACTGAAGCTTTCTTT.